A single sample is the source of the 5 T cell receptor beta chains below, sequenced in a study of T-cell reconstitution after alpha-beta-depleted transplantation in children. For TCRbeta, the library was prepared with unique molecular identifiers. MiXCR, applied by TCRdb to the PCR reads, yields one record per CDR3 protein. The sample lists roughly 100,000 distinct CDR3 sequences, approximately 6% occurring once. The material was PBMCs, mostly from graft donor cells, obtained 60 days after TCRalphabeta/CD19-depleted stem cell transplant. Receptors originate from a female patient aged 2-10 years who had a stem cell transplant for Fanconi anemia, so the T cells may come from the graft donor.

This clonotype has more than one count but fewer than ten. The chain couples TRBV20-1 to TRBJ2-1, with unresolved D. Trimming cost V 2 bases and J 5 bases, with 7 bases left between them. The CDR3 length is 12 residues. From germline, CDR1 is DFQATT and CDR2 SNEGSKA (reference sequence). The CDR3 nucleotides are TGCAGTGCTAGATCTGGCGACAATGAGCAGTTCTTC. Its protein is CSARSGDNEQFF.

In this sample, this clonotype turned up a few times. The V gene is TRBV10-3, the J gene TRBJ2-7; the match to TRBD1 covers 9 bases. Germline CDR1 is ENHRY and CDR2 is SYGVKD. This CDR3 spans 12 amino acids. V trimming: 6 bases; J trimming: 6 bases; junction bases outside the gene matches: 3. DNA of the CDR3: TGTGCCATCAGGCCGGACAGGGGCGAGCAGTACTTC. Its translation is CAIRPDRGEQYF.

This clonotype was seen many times. This sequence joins TRBV18 and TRBJ2-4; TRBD1 matches at 8 bases. Germline-derived CDR1 and CDR2 are KGHSH and LQKENI. The CDR3 has 15 amino acids. The V gene end was trimmed by 1 base and the J gene end by 5 bases; junction bases not matched to a gene: 4. The CDR3 bases are TGTGCCAGCTCACCACTGCCGGGACAGGAAAACATTCAGTACTTC. Translating gives CASSPLPGQENIQYF.

This clonotype has just a few counts. Here the CDR3 reads CASSLVGSFNSPLHF. CDR3 DNA: TGTGCCAGCAGTTTAGTAGGCAGCTTTAATTCACCCCTCCACTTT. The rearrangement uses TRBV27 and TRBJ1-6, with D unclear. The CDR3 is made up of 15 amino acids. Germline V CDR1 and CDR2: MNHEY, SMNVEV (reference sequence). The V end was cut by 2 bases, the J end by 6 bases, with 11 bases between.

This clonotype was detected a few times. This chain joins TRBV3-1 and TRBJ1-2, with TRBD1 identical over 8 bases. J lost 4 bases, V lost 0 bases, and 10 bases had no gene match. Germline lookup yields CDR1 LGHDT and CDR2 YNNKEL (reference sequence). This CDR3 region has 17 residues. CDR3 loop: CASSQDSWQGAFYGYTF. In DNA form, the CDR3 reads TGTGCCAGCAGCCAAGATAGTTGGCAGGGGGCCTTCTATGGCTACACCTTC.